What follows are 10 T cell receptor beta chains derived from one specimen sequenced in a study of beta chain bispecific antibodies for T cell cancers. No antigen has been identified for these receptors. Study-level results: Anti-TRBV12 exposure, compared with anti-CD19, reduced the TRBV12-3 proportion of TRBV signal by 98.9%. Most targeted TRBV signal came from the leukemia cell line cells, not normal T cells.

Either OKT3 anti-CD3 antibody or CD3/CD28 beads expanded T cells from blood mononuclear cells over roughly 3 days. TCRdb recomputed calls from the 5' RACE reads with MiXCR, one row per CDR3 protein. The profile shows 20,000 to 25,000 distinct CDR3 sequences, 2% to 2.5% of them singletons. The sample was healthy donor T cells cultured with leukemia cells, taken from a culture containing a bispecific antibody targeting TCR Vbeta12. These receptors all come from a human donor in good health. Some clones in this sample may be carry-over from other donors' samples.

This clonotype is medium-sized (0.01 to 0.1%). The chain joins TRBV10-3 to TRBJ1-1; the D is unclear. V lost 2 bases to trimming and J lost 4 bases, with 14 bases between them. Germline CDR1 and CDR2: ENHRY and SYGVKD. This CDR3 region has 15 residues. CDR3 bases: TGTGCCATCAGTGAGATATGGCAGGAGATCACTGAAGCTTTCTTT. Protein product: CAISEIWQEITEAFF.

This clonotype was recorded at least ten times. The chain carries TRBV5-4 and TRBJ1-2; D is possibly TRBD1 (5 bases). CDR3 length: 15 residues. Germline V CDR1 and CDR2: SGHNT, YYREEE (reference sequence). The V gene lost 4 bases and the J gene lost 0 bases, with 13 bases spanning the gap. CDR3 coding DNA: TGTGCCAGCAGCCCTATGGACATAGCTAACTATGGCTACACCTTC. Protein sequence: CASSPMDIANYGYTF.

This clonotype was observed at least ten times. V is TRBV5-4 and J is TRBJ2-3, with D tentatively TRBD2 (6 bases). There are 16 residues in the CDR3. Trimming shortened V by 0 bases and J by 2 bases, and 13 bases separated the two germline ends. From germline, CDR1 is SGHNT and CDR2 YYREEE (reference sequence). The CDR3 is CASSLGLDISTDTQYF. CDR3 DNA: TGTGCCAGCAGCTTGGGACTAGATATATCCACAGATACGCAGTATTTT.

The table lists this clonotype with many counts. The J gene is TRBJ2-7, the V gene TRBV5-1; the D call may be TRBD1 or TRBD2 (6 bases each). This CDR3 region has 11 residues. Germline values: CDR1 SGHRS, CDR2 YFSETQ. V lost 6 bases and J lost 9, with 13 bases in between. This CDR3 reads CASTGAGLQYF. The CDR3 coding sequence is TGCGCCAGCACGGGGGCAGGGCTGCAGTACTTC.

In its sample, this clonotype was seen many times. The chain recombines TRBV27 with TRBJ1-4, with D unclear. Germline V gives CDR1 MNHEY, CDR2 SMNVEV (reference sequence). The CDR3 sequence is 13 residues long. V was clipped by 5 bases and J by 7 bases, with 11 bases between them. The CDR3 here is CASSPLLGEKLFF. The DNA of the CDR3 is TGTGCCAGCAGTCCTCTTTTGGGTGAAAAACTGTTTTTT.

The sample holds many counts of this clonotype. V usage is TRBV6-5 and J usage is TRBJ2-3; TRBD1 agrees at 12 bases. Germline V gene lookup returns CDR1 MNHEY and CDR2 SVGAGI. This CDR3 has 15 residues. V lost 7 bases to trimming and J lost 6 bases; unmatched junction nucleotides: 8. The CDR3 reads CASTYVGTGGDTQYF. The CDR3 DNA reads as TGTGCCAGCACCTACGTCGGGACAGGGGGCGATACGCAGTATTTT.

This clonotype was counted at least ten times. V is TRBV30 and J is TRBJ2-7, with 13 positions matching TRBD2. The CDR3 is 14 residues long. Trimming removed 6 bases from V and 7 bases from J; junction bases left unmatched: 9. Germline-derived CDR1 and CDR2 are GTSNPN and SVGIG (reference sequence). Written as DNA, the CDR3 is TGTGCCTGCCAATATGGGACTAGCGGGGAGGAGCAGTACTTC. Protein product: CACQYGTSGEEQYF.

This clonotype was seen many times. V gene TRBV5-4 combines with J gene TRBJ2-5; D tentatively reads TRBD1 or TRBD2 (6 bases each). CDR3 length: 12 amino acids. Germline-derived CDR1 and CDR2 are SGHNT and YYREEE (reference sequence). CDR3 in DNA: TGTGTTTATACGGGGGCACAAGAGACCCAGTACTTC. Protein product: CVYTGAQETQYF.

This clonotype came up many times. This sequence joins TRBV5-5 and TRBJ2-5; 7 bases line up with TRBD1. J was trimmed by 1 base and V by 1 base; bases with no gene match: 13. Germline V gene lookup returns CDR1 SGHKS and CDR2 YYEKEE (reference sequence). CDR3 length: 18 residues. The CDR3 DNA reads as TGTGCCAGCAGCTTGAATGGCGTTTCGGCAGGGGGCCAAGAGACCCAGTACTTC. This gives the protein CASSLNGVSAGGQETQYF.

This clonotype turned up a few times. This chain uses TRBV28 with TRBJ1-1, with D possibly matching TRBD1 (6 bases). V was shortened by 7 bases and J by 3 bases, with 12 bases between the two germline ends. Germline CDR1 and CDR2: MDHEN and SYDVKM. The CDR3 covers 13 residues. The CDR3, as DNA: TGTGCCAGCAAAGGGGGTCTTGACACTGAAGCTTTCTTT. The encoded protein is CASKGGLDTEAFF.